A single T cell receptor beta chain is shown here with its context. The CDR3 loop spans 14 amino acids. Losses at the gene ends were 5 bases for V and 5 bases for J; bases not matched to a gene: 8. Germline lookup yields CDR1 GTSNPN and CDR2 SVGIG (reference sequence). This sample was included in a study of Ad26.COV2.S vaccination and SARS-CoV-2 variants. TCRdb keeps only in-frame clones here, not all; method: immunoSEQ multiplex PCR. The sample has approximately 150,000 clones, roughly 90% seen once. This sequence joins TRBV30 and TRBJ2-5; TRBD1 aligns across 10 bases. The receptor was isolated from a human donor who had recovered from COVID-19. The specimen was peripheral blood, collected after recovery from COVID-19. The CDR3 here is CAWGRDRGIETQYF. The CDR3 coding sequence is TGTGCCTGGGGGAGGGACAGGGGTATTGAGACCCAGTACTTC. The entire variable domain, with the rest obtained from reference TRBV30 and TRBJ2-5, is as follows: SQTIHQWPATLVQPVGSPLSLECTVEGTSNPNLYWYRQAAGRGLQLLFYSVGIGQISSEVPQNLSASRPQDRQFILSSKKLLLSDSGFYLCAWGRDRGIETQYFGPGTRLLVL.